The 24 T cell receptor beta chains given below trace back to one sample, sequenced in a study of lymphopenia after photon versus proton radiotherapy. Repertoires were generated with immunoSEQ multiplex PCR, while TCRdb's copy carries only in-frame clones and drops some. The sample carries 65,000 to 85,000 clones, roughly 90% recorded once. The sample here was peripheral blood, taken from a patient treated with photon-based radiotherapy. These receptors all come from a middle-aged woman with cholangiocarcinoma.

This clone has a single count. The rearrangement joins TRBV19 to TRBJ1-4; weak D call: TRBD1 (5 bases). The CDR3 covers 15 residues. The V and J ends lost 7 bases and 4 bases respectively, with 16 bases between them. The germline V gene has CDR1 LNHDA and CDR2 SQIVND (reference sequence). The CDR3 coding sequence is TGTGCCAGTATCCTAGGAGGGGCCGATAATGAAAAACTGTTTTTT. It is translated as CASILGGADNEKLFF.

This CDR3 reads CASSLLQANSYEQYF. The DNA for the CDR3 is TGCGCCAGCAGCTTGTTACAGGCCAACTCCTACGAGCAGTACTTC. The chain has TRBV5-1 and TRBJ2-7; the D gene is possibly TRBD1 (5 bases). The CDR3 extends over 15 amino acids. V was shortened by 1 base and J by 0 bases, with 11 bases between the two germline ends. Germline loops: CDR1 SGHRS, CDR2 YFSETQ.

The chain joins TRBV19 to TRBJ2-1; 11 bases fit TRBD2. The CDR3 consists of 18 residues. The junction had 9 bases not matched to a gene; V was cut back by 4 bases and J by 1 base. The germline V gene encodes CDR1 LNHDA and CDR2 SQIVND (reference sequence). The CDR3 reads CASSTLTSGKTSYNEQFF. The CDR3 nucleotides read TGTGCCAGTAGTACCTTGACTAGCGGGAAAACGTCCTACAATGAGCAGTTCTTC.

The chain combines TRBV19 with TRBJ1-1; D possibly corresponds to TRBD1 (5 bases). The CDR3 covers 15 residues. Deletions cut 3 bases from V and 4 bases from J, with 15 bases between. CDR1 and CDR2 (germline): LNHDA, SQIVND (reference sequence). CDR3 residues: CASSMVGGGTTEAFF. CDR3 bases: TGTGCCAGTAGTATGGTTGGGGGGGGAACCACTGAAGCTTTCTTT.

V and J are TRBV28 and TRBJ1-2; weak D call: TRBD1 (5 bases). The CDR3 has 14 residues. Trimming removed 2 bases from V and 3 bases from J, with 10 bases in between. The germline V gene has CDR1 MDHEN and CDR2 SYDVKM. CDR3 nucleotides: TGTGCCAGCAGTTTAGTTGGCAGGGACTATGGCTACACCTTC. This encodes CASSLVGRDYGYTF.

The chain is built from TRBV2 and TRBJ1-4; the D is unclear. Per the germline V gene, CDR1 is SNHLY and CDR2 is FYNNEI. The ends were cut back, 4 bases at V and 2 bases at J, with 11 bases in the middle. The length of the CDR3 is 15 residues. The CDR3 here is CASSVRGSTNEKLFF. CDR3 bases: TGTGCCAGCAGTGTTCGTGGGAGCACTAATGAAAAACTGTTTTTT.

The genes are TRBV28 and TRBJ2-3; tentatively, D is TRBD1 (5 bases). The V end lost 3 bases, the J end lost 6 bases, and 10 bases lay between the germline ends. The germline gives CDR1 MDHEN, CDR2 SYDVKM. This CDR3 region has 13 residues. The CDR3 coding sequence is TGTGCCAGCAGTTTCCAAGGGGTCGATACGCAGTATTTT. Amino acid sequence: CASSFQGVDTQYF.

This chain uses TRBV4-1 with TRBJ1-6, with a weak D call TRBD1 (6 bases). The CDR3 totals 17 residues. Per the germline V gene, CDR1 is MGHRA and CDR2 is YSYEKL. V gave up 3 bases and J gave up 4 bases, with 16 bases separating them. CDR3 sequence reads: CASSQDPGAGYNSPLHF. CDR3 sequence (DNA): TGCGCCAGCAGCCAGGACCCGGGGGCCGGTTATAATTCACCCCTCCACTTT.

The chain employs TRBV27 and TRBJ2-1; 12 bases align to TRBD2. CDR1 is MNHEY, CDR2 SMNVEV, per germline (reference sequence). This CDR3 contains 17 residues. With V trimmed by 0 bases and J by 4 bases, 4 bases remained unmatched. Here the CDR3 reads CASSLSDLAGGYNEQFF. CDR3 DNA: TGTGCCAGCAGTTTATCCGACCTAGCGGGGGGGTACAATGAGCAGTTCTTC.

The genes are TRBV30 and TRBJ1-2, with a tentative D call TRBD1 (5 bases). Germline V gives CDR1 GTSNPN, CDR2 SVGIG (reference sequence). Trimming stripped 3 bases from V and 8 bases from J, with 19 bases between. This CDR3 has 14 residues. The CDR3 DNA sequence: TGTGCCTGGAGAGAGACCAGGGATTTGGTGGGCTACACCTTC. Its protein is CAWRETRDLVGYTF.

This chain uses TRBV7-9 with TRBJ2-3; 7 nucleotides agree with TRBD2. The V and J ends lost 3 bases and 8 bases, in that order; junction bases with no gene match: 11. CDR1 SEHNR and CDR2 FQNEAQ come from the germline V gene (reference sequence). There are 15 residues in the CDR3. The CDR3 DNA sequence: TGTGCCAGCAGCTTGAGCGGGGACGGCGGGGGTACGCAGTATTTT. Residues: CASSLSGDGGGTQYF.

The chain is built from TRBV19 and TRBJ1-5, with D unresolved. CDR1 is LNHDA and CDR2 is SQIVND in the germline V gene (reference sequence). V lost 3 bases to trimming and J lost 4 bases, with 10 bases between them. The CDR3 extends over 14 amino acids. CDR3 nucleotides: TGTGCCAGTAGTATTATATACGGAAATCAGCCCCAGCATTTT. It translates to CASSIIYGNQPQHF.

The chain links TRBV11-2 to TRBJ2-7; 7 bases map to TRBD1. Per the germline V gene, CDR1 is SGHAT and CDR2 is FQNNGV. Losses at the gene ends were 5 bases for V and 5 bases for J; bases not matched to a gene: 12. The CDR3 is made up of 15 amino acids. CDR3 protein: CASSQAGTAMDEQYF. The CDR3 bases are TGTGCCAGCAGCCAGGCCGGGACAGCAATGGACGAGCAGTACTTC.

V is TRBV18 and J is TRBJ1-1; 7 positions agree with TRBD1. The CDR3 consists of 15 residues. With V trimmed by 3 bases and J by 5 bases, 9 bases remained unmatched. Germline CDR1 is KGHSH and CDR2 is LQKENI. Here the CDR3 reads CASSPPTGERTEAFF. In nucleotides, the CDR3 is TGTGCCAGCTCACCCCCAACAGGGGAGAGGACTGAAGCTTTCTTT.

The chain is built from TRBV30 and TRBJ1-1; 7 nucleotides agree with TRBD1. This CDR3 is 12 amino acids long. With V trimmed by 5 bases and J by 4 bases, 4 bases remained unmatched. Germline values: CDR1 GTSNPN, CDR2 SVGIG (reference sequence). CDR3 amino acids: CAWAGGVTEAFF. The CDR3 bases are TGTGCCTGGGCAGGGGGGGTCACTGAAGCTTTCTTT.

The rearrangement joins TRBV5-1 to TRBJ1-1; no definite D call. The CDR3 runs to 14 residues. Trimming took off 8 bases at V and 1 base at J, with 15 bases between the two ends. Germline CDR1 is SGHRS and CDR2 is YFSETQ. The CDR3 here is CASSQKGSNTEAFF. The CDR3 region has the DNA TGCGCCAGTAGCCAAAAAGGCTCGAACACTGAAGCTTTCTTT.

In its sample, this clone was seen once. The V gene is TRBV19, the J gene TRBJ2-2; 8 bases map to TRBD1. Germline V gene sequence: CDR1 LNHDA, CDR2 SQIVND (reference sequence). Germline trimming cut 8 bases from V and 0 bases from J; bases unmatched to any gene: 2. The CDR3 has 14 residues. CDR3 sequence (DNA): TGTGCCAGTCAGGACAGGGCGAACACCGGGGAGCTGTTTTTT. Residues: CASQDRANTGELFF.

This rearrangement joins TRBV2 to TRBJ2-2; TRBD1 is a possible D gene (5 bases). Trimming cost V 6 bases and J 3 bases, with 8 bases left between them. The germline CDR1 and CDR2 sequences are SNHLY and FYNNEI. CDR3 size: 13 residues. CDR3 DNA sequence: TGTGCCAGCAGCGCGACAGACACCGGGGAGCTGTTTTTT. Protein product: CASSATDTGELFF.

The chain employs TRBV25-1 and TRBJ2-2, with D perhaps matching TRBD1 or TRBD2 (5 bases each). There are 17 residues in the CDR3. V was pared by 3 bases and J by 5 bases, with 19 bases between. In germline, CDR1 is MGHDK, CDR2 SYGVNS. CDR3 protein: CASSEPPNGARTGELFF. For the CDR3, the DNA is TGTGCCAGCAGTGAGCCCCCCAACGGGGCGAGGACCGGGGAGCTGTTTTTT.

The chain has TRBV11-2 and TRBJ2-3; unclear D gene. In germline, CDR1 is SGHAT, CDR2 FQNNGV. The CDR3 length is 12 residues. Trimming stripped 5 bases from V and 6 bases from J, with 9 bases between. The CDR3 DNA sequence: TGTGCCAGCAGCGCAGACCGGGATACGCAGTATTTT. Its translation: CASSADRDTQYF. The full variable domain, in which reference TRBV11-2 and TRBJ2-3 provide the parts outside the CDR3, is EAGVAQSPRYKIIEKRQSVAFWCNPISGHATLYWYQQILGQGPKLLIQFQNNGVVDDSQLPKDRFSAERLKGVDSTLKIQPAKLEDSAVYLCASSADRDTQYFGPGTRLTVL.

The rearrangement links TRBV30 to TRBJ1-1; 8 bases are shared with TRBD1. With V trimmed by 3 bases and J by 4 bases, 1 base remained unmatched. Looked up from germline, CDR1 is GTSNPN and CDR2 is SVGIG (reference sequence). The CDR3 is 12 residues long. The CDR3 sequence is CAWRDRVTEAFF. Written as DNA, the CDR3 is TGTGCCTGGAGGGACAGGGTCACTGAAGCTTTCTTT.

The chain couples TRBV12-5 to TRBJ2-1; the D is unclear. The V and J ends lost 8 bases and 8 bases respectively, with 10 bases between them. Germline V gene lookup returns CDR1 LGHNT and CDR2 FRNRAP. There are 11 residues in the CDR3. The DNA of the CDR3 is TGTGCTAGTCGACTCCTGGATGAGCAGTTCTTC. Protein sequence: CASRLLDEQFF.

The chain has TRBV6-6 and TRBJ2-5; tentatively, D is TRBD1 (6 bases). V lost 7 bases and J lost 2, with 14 bases in between. The CDR3 contains 14 residues. Germline V lookup: CDR1 MNHNY, CDR2 SVGAGI (reference sequence). CDR3 sequence reads: CASTDEGVQETQYF. The CDR3 DNA sequence: TGTGCCAGCACCGACGAGGGGGTTCAAGAGACCCAGTACTTC.

This clone came up once. This chain connects TRBV19 to TRBJ2-7; tentative D call: TRBD1 (6 bases). CDR3 length: 15 residues. The V end lost 3 bases, the J end lost 0 bases, and 12 bases lay between the germline ends. Germline V gene data show CDR1 as LNHDA and CDR2 as SQIVND (reference sequence). CDR3 bases: TGTGCCAGTAGTATCAAGGGCAGGGGCTCCTACGAGCAGTACTTC. It is translated as CASSIKGRGSYEQYF.